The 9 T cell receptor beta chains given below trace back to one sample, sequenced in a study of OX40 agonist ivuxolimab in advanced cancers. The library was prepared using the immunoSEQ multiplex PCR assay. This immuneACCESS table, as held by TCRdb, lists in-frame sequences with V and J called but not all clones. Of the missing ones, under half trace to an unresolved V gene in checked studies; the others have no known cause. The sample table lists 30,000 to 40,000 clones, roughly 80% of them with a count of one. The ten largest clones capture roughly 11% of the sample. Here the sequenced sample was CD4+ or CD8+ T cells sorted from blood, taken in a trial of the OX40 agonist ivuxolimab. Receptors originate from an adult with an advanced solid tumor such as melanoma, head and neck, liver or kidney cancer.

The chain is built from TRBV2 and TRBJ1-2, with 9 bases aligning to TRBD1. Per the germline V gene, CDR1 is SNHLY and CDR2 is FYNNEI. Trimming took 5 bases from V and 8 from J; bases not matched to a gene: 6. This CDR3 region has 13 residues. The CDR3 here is CASSQQGAGGYTF. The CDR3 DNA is TGTGCCAGCAGTCAACAGGGGGCGGGAGGCTACACCTTC.

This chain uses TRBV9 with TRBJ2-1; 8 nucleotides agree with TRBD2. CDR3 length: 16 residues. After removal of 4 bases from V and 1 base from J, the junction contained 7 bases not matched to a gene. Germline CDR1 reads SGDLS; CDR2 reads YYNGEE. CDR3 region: CASSPPGGASYNEQFF. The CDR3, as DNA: TGTGCCAGCAGCCCCCCGGGGGGGGCTTCCTACAATGAGCAGTTCTTC.

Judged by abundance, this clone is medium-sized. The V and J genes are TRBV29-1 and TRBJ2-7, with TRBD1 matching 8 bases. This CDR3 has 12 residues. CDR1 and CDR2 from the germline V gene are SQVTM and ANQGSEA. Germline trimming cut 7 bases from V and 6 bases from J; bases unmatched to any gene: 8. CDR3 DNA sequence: TGCAGCGCCCTCGGACAGGGCGGCGAGCAGTACTTC. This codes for CSALGQGGEQYF.

The CDR3 sequence: CASSPLPGQGLPYGYTF. In nucleotides, the CDR3 is TGCGCCAGCAGCCCGCTTCCCGGACAGGGGTTACCCTATGGCTACACCTTC. The V gene is TRBV4-1, the J gene TRBJ1-2; 9 bases map to TRBD1. V lost 4 bases, J lost 4 bases, and 13 bases stayed unmatched. Germline CDR1 is MGHRA and CDR2 is YSYEKL. This CDR3 comprises 17 residues.

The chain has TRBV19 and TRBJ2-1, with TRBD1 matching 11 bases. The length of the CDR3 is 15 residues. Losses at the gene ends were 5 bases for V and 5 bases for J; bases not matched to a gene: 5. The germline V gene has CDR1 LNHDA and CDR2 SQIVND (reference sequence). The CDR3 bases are TGTGCCAGTAGTCGGGGACAGGGGGTTAACAATGAGCAGTTCTTC. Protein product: CASSRGQGVNNEQFF.

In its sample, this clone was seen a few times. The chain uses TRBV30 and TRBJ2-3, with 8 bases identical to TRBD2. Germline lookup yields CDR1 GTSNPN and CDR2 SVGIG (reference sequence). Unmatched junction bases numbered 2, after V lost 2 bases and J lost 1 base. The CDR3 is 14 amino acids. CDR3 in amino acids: CAWSLAGRTDTQYF. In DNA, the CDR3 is TGTGCCTGGAGTTTAGCGGGGCGCACAGATACGCAGTATTTT.

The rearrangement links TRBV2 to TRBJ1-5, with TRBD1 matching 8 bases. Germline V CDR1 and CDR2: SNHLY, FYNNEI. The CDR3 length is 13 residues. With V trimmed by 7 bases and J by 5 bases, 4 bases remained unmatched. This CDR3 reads CASNLDRDQPQHF. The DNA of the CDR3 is TGTGCCAGCAACTTGGACAGGGATCAGCCCCAGCATTTT.

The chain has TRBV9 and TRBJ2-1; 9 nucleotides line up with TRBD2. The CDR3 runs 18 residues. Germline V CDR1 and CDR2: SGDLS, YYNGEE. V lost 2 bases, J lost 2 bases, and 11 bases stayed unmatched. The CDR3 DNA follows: TGTGCCAGCAGCGTCCCCCGAAGTAGCGGGGGAACCTACAATGAGCAGTTCTTC. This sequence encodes CASSVPRSSGGTYNEQFF.

CDR3 nucleotide sequence: TGTGCCAGCAGCTTAGCAGGGGTTAACTCTGGGGCCAACGTCCTGACTTTC. Encoded protein: CASSLAGVNSGANVLTF. The chain couples TRBV11-2 to TRBJ2-6, with D possibly TRBD1 on 6 matching bases. V dropped 1 base and J dropped 0 bases, with 10 bases sitting between them. Germline V CDR1 and CDR2: SGHAT, FQNNGV. The CDR3 is 17 amino acids.